The 3 T cell receptor beta chains presented below share a single source sample, sequenced in a study of T-cell reconstitution after alpha-beta-depleted transplantation in children. Unique molecular identifiers were incorporated when the TCRbeta library was constructed. TCRdb passed the PCR reads through MiXCR, listing each CDR3 protein once. The profile shows some 600,000 distinct CDR3 sequences, approximately 16% of them singletons. The source material was PBMCs from the stem cell graft donor, sampled from the stem cell graft. These receptors originate from a human donor who donated a stem cell graft to a child with acute myeloid leukemia.

The gene calls are TRBV11-2 and TRBJ2-3; D not resolved. Between the trimmed V and J ends, which lost 5 bases and 2 bases, there was a span of 23 bases. Germline V gives CDR1 SGHAT, CDR2 FQNNGV. The length of the CDR3 is 18 residues. This chain's CDR3 is CASSPIPPSRTVTDTQYF. CDR3 sequence (DNA): TGTGCCAGCAGCCCTATCCCCCCTTCTAGGACGGTCACAGATACGCAGTATTTT.

This clonotype turned up a few times. The chain links TRBV20-1 to TRBJ1-5; D gene uncertain. The V and J ends lost 1 base and 6 bases respectively, with 10 bases between them. This CDR3 comprises 13 residues. Germline values: CDR1 DFQATT, CDR2 SNEGSKA (reference sequence). The CDR3 region has the DNA TGCAGTGCTAGAGGGGGAGAAATTCAGCCCCAGCATTTT. This gives the protein CSARGGEIQPQHF.

This clonotype occurred many times. The J gene is TRBJ2-1, the V gene TRBV6-1; D is perhaps TRBD1 (5 bases). Trimming cost V 7 bases and J 3 bases, with 10 bases left between them. Germline V gene lookup returns CDR1 MNHNS and CDR2 SASEGT. The CDR3 extends over 13 amino acids. The chain's CDR3 is CASKKGYYNEQFF. The CDR3 nucleotides read TGTGCCAGCAAAAAGGGGTACTACAATGAGCAGTTCTTC.